One sample yielded the 13 T cell receptor beta chains listed below, sequenced in a study of shared clonotypes between healthy human individuals. Clones were read by immunoSEQ multiplex PCR, and TCRdb kept only the in-frame ones, dropping some. The data show about 490,000 clones, around four fifths seen once. The source material was PBMCs. These receptors all come from a middle-aged woman in good health. Some clones in this sample may be carry-over from other donors' samples.

This chain uses TRBV27 with TRBJ2-1; D is unclear. The CDR3 is 17 amino acids. V lost 2 bases to trimming and J lost 2 bases, with 16 bases between them. Germline V lookup: CDR1 MNHEY, CDR2 SMNVEV (reference sequence). The CDR3 loop reads CASSLGAYTLAYNEQFF. The DNA for the CDR3 is TGTGCCAGCAGTTTAGGAGCCTACACACTGGCCTACAATGAGCAGTTCTTC.

The CDR3 DNA reads as TGTGCCAGCAGTGAAGAGCCGAGAAACACCGGGGAGCTGTTTTTT. Amino acid sequence: CASSEEPRNTGELFF. The chain uses TRBV2 and TRBJ2-2, with D hard to call. The CDR3 is 15 amino acids. V was clipped by 1 base and J by 2 bases, with 8 bases between them. CDR1 and CDR2 from the germline V gene are SNHLY and FYNNEI.

The chain recombines TRBV11-2 with TRBJ1-1; 10 bases match TRBD1. Germline values: CDR1 SGHAT, CDR2 FQNNGV. The CDR3 runs 16 residues. The ends lost 6 bases at V and 0 bases at J; junction bases unmatched: 7. DNA for the CDR3: TGTGCCAGCAGACTAGGGACAGGGGTCATGAACACTGAAGCTTTCTTT. Translated, it gives CASRLGTGVMNTEAFF. Full variable domain (remainder filled in from reference TRBV11-2 and TRBJ1-1): EAGVAQSPRYKIIEKRQSVAFWCNPISGHATLYWYQQILGQGPKLLIQFQNNGVVDDSQLPKDRFSAERLKGVDSTLKIQPAKLEDSAVYLCASRLGTGVMNTEAFFGQGTRLTVV.

There are a few counts of this clone. J is TRBJ2-7 and V is TRBV2, with D tentatively TRBD2 (6 bases). V gave up 6 bases and J gave up 2 bases, with 11 bases separating them. CDR1 SNHLY and CDR2 FYNNEI come from the germline V gene. This CDR3 comprises 13 residues. Here the CDR3 reads CASRLGLPYEQYF. The CDR3 nucleotides read TGTGCCAGCAGGTTGGGACTCCCCTACGAGCAGTACTTC.

This chain uses TRBV7-9 with TRBJ2-1; a possible D gene is TRBD2 (7 bases). Germline CDR1 SEHNR, CDR2 FQNEAQ (reference sequence). This CDR3 is 19 amino acids long. With 1 base removed from V and 6 bases from J, the gap between germline ends came to 25 bases. For the CDR3, the DNA is TGTGCCAGCAGCTTAGATGGGGGCCGGACTAGATGGAGTGGCAATGAGCAGTTCTTC. Protein product: CASSLDGGRTRWSGNEQFF.

This sequence joins TRBV7-2 and TRBJ1-2, with unresolved D. The CDR3 loop spans 14 amino acids. CDR1 and CDR2 (germline): SGHTA, FQGNSA. Trimming pared 1 base from V and 2 bases from J, leaving 8 bases between. CDR3: CASSLDNGNYGYTF. Here the CDR3 DNA reads TGTGCCAGCAGCTTAGATAACGGGAACTATGGCTACACCTTC.

The chain has TRBV29-1 and TRBJ2-2, with 8 bases lining up with TRBD2. Trimming at V came to 5 bases and at J to 1 base, leaving 6 bases not matched to a gene. Germline values: CDR1 SQVTM, CDR2 ANQGSEA. This CDR3 region has 15 residues. The CDR3 is CSVYYAGGNTGELFF. The CDR3 DNA reads TGCAGCGTTTACTACGCGGGGGGGAACACCGGGGAGCTGTTTTTT.

The chain carries TRBV4-3 and TRBJ1-4; D is perhaps TRBD1 (5 bases). This CDR3 region has 17 residues. The germline gives CDR1 LGHNA, CDR2 YSLEER. Trimming left V 1 base short and J 3 bases short, with 15 bases between. CDR3 region: CASSQGSRGTANEKLFF. CDR3 in DNA: TGCGCCAGCAGCCAAGGTAGTCGGGGGACGGCTAATGAAAAACTGTTTTTT.

V gene TRBV4-1 combines with J gene TRBJ2-1; TRBD2 aligns across 8 bases. The germline V gene has CDR1 MGHRA and CDR2 YSYEKL. V lost 4 bases to trimming and J lost 2 bases; unmatched junction nucleotides: 7. The CDR3 runs to 16 residues. CDR3 in DNA: TGCGCCAGCAGCCGACCAGCGGGGGTTGCCTACAATGAGCAGTTCTTC. Protein: CASSRPAGVAYNEQFF.

The rearrangement joins TRBV27 to TRBJ2-1; the D gene is possibly TRBD1 (5 bases). Germline loops: CDR1 MNHEY, CDR2 SMNVEV (reference sequence). The CDR3 sequence is 17 residues long. Trimming stripped 3 bases from V and 0 bases from J, with 15 bases between. The CDR3 nucleotides are TGTGCCAGCAGTTTTGACCACAGGAGCGACTCCTACAATGAGCAGTTCTTC. It encodes CASSFDHRSDSYNEQFF.

The chain joins TRBV19 to TRBJ2-7, with D possibly matching TRBD2 (6 bases). Trimming took 4 bases from V and 0 from J, leaving 13 bases between them. The CDR3 is 15 residues long. Germline lookup yields CDR1 LNHDA and CDR2 SQIVND (reference sequence). The CDR3 DNA sequence: TGTGCCAGTAGTACCGCCCCCGGGAGCTCCTACGAGCAGTACTTC. Amino acids: CASSTAPGSSYEQYF.

The chain recombines TRBV9 with TRBJ2-1, with TRBD2 as a possible D gene (8 bases). The germline V gene has CDR1 SGDLS and CDR2 YYNGEE. The CDR3 consists of 16 residues. V lost 2 bases and J 8 bases, leaving 20 bases between the germline ends. CDR3 loop: CASSVFSGTVSDEQFF. CDR3 in DNA: TGTGCCAGCAGCGTTTTTAGCGGGACAGTGAGCGATGAGCAGTTCTTC.

The V call is TRBV7-2, the J call TRBJ2-5; a weak D match, TRBD1 (6 bases). CDR1 SGHTA and CDR2 FQGNSA come from the germline V gene. Trimming took off 0 bases at V and 13 bases at J, with 15 bases between the two ends. The CDR3 covers 13 residues. CDR3 bases: TGTGCCAGCAGCTTAGCGGGGGCAGGGGACCTGTACTTC. Protein sequence: CASSLAGAGDLYF.